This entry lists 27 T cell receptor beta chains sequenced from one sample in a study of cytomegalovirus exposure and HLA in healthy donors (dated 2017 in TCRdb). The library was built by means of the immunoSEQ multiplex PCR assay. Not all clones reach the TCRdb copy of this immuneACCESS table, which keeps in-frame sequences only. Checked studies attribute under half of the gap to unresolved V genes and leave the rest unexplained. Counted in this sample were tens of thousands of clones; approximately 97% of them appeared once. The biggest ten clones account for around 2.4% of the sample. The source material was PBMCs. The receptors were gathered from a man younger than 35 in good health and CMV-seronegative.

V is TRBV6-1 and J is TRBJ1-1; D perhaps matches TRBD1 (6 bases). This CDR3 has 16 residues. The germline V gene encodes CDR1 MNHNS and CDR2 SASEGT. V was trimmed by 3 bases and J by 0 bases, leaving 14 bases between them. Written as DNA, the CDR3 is TGTGCCAGCAGTGACCCGAAAAGGGGGTTGAACACTGAAGCTTTCTTT. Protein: CASSDPKRGLNTEAFF.

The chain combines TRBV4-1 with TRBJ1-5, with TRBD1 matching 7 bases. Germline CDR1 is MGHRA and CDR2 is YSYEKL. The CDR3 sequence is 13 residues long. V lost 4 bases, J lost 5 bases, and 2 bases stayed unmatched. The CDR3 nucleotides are TGCGCCAGCAGCCCAACAGGGGATCAGCCCCAGCATTTT. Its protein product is CASSPTGDQPQHF.

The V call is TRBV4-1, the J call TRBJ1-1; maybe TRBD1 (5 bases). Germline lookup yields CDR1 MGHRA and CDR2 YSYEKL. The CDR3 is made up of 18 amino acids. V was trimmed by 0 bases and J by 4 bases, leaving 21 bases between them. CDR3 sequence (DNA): TGCGCCAGCAGCCAAGATAAGGGGCAGCGCATGGAGTTCACTGAAGCTTTCTTT. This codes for CASSQDKGQRMEFTEAFF.

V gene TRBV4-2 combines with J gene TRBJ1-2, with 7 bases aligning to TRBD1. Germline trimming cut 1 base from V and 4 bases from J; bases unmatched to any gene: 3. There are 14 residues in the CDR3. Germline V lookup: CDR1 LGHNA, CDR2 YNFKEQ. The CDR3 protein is CASSQGQGAYGYTF. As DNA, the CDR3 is TGTGCCAGCAGCCAAGGACAGGGTGCCTATGGCTACACCTTC.

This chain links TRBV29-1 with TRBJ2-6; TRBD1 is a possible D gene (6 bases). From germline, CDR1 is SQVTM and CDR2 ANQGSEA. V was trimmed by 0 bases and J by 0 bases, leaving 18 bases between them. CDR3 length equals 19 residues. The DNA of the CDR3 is TGCAGCGTTGAAGATAAGGGAACAGGGCCCTACTCTGGGGCCAACGTCCTGACTTTC. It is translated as CSVEDKGTGPYSGANVLTF. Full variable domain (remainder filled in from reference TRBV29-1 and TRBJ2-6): SAVISQKPSRDICQRGTSLTIQCQVDSQVTMMFWYRQQPGQSLTLIATANQGSEATYESGFVIDKFPISRPNLTFSTLTVSNMSPEDSSIYLCSVEDKGTGPYSGANVLTFGAGSRLTVL.

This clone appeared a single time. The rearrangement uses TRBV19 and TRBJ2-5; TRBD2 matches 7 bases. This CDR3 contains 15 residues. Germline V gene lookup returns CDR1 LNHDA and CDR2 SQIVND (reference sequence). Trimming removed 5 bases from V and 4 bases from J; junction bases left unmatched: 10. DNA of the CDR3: TGTGCCAGTAGTTGGGGGGGTAGGACTGGAGAGACCCAGTACTTC. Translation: CASSWGGRTGETQYF. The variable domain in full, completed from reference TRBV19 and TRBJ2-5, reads DGGITQSPKYLFRKEGQNVTLSCEQNLNHDAMYWYRQDPGQGLRLIYYSQIVNDFQKGDIAEGYSVSREKKESFPLTVTSAQKNPTAFYLCASSWGGRTGETQYFGPGTRLLVL.

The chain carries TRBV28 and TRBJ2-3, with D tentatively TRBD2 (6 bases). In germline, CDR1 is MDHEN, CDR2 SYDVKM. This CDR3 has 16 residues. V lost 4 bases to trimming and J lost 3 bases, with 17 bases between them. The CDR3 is CASSSSGEERTDTQYF. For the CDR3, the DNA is TGTGCCAGCAGTTCCTCCGGGGAGGAGAGGACAGATACGCAGTATTTT.

The CDR3 here is CASSRGQGTIYEQYF. In nucleotides, the CDR3 is TGTGCCAGCAGCCGGGGACAGGGAACCATCTACGAGCAGTACTTC. The chain carries TRBV11-1 and TRBJ2-7, with 9 bases aligning to TRBD1. Germline V lookup: CDR1 SGHAT, CDR2 FQDESV (reference sequence). CDR3 length: 15 amino acids. Germline trimming cut 5 bases from V and 3 bases from J; bases unmatched to any gene: 8.

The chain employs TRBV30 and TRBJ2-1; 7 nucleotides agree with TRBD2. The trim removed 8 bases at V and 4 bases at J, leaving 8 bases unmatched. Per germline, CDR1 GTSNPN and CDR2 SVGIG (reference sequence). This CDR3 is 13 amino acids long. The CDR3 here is CAGKAGTYNEQFF. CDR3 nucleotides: TGTGCCGGGAAAGCGGGAACTTACAATGAGCAGTTCTTC.

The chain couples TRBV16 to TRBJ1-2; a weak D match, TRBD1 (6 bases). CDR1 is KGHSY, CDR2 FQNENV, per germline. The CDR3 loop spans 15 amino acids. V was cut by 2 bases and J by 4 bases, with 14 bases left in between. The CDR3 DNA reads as TGTGCCAGCAGCCAAGGACGAACAGGGTTCTATGGCTACACCTTC. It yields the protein CASSQGRTGFYGYTF.

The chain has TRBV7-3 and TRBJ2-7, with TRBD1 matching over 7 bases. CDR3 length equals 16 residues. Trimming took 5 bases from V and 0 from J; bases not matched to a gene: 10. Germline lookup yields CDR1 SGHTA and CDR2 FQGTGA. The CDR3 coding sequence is TGTGCCAGCAGCCTCACCACAGGGGTCGGCTCCTACGAGCAGTACTTC. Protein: CASSLTTGVGSYEQYF.

CDR3 DNA: TGTGCCAGCAGCGCACCACAGGGACGAAGTAGTGTCGAGCAGTACTTC. It is translated as CASSAPQGRSSVEQYF. The chain links TRBV5-4 to TRBJ2-7; D is perhaps TRBD1 (6 bases). The CDR3 is 16 amino acids. Trimming cost V 4 bases and J 6 bases, with 23 bases left between them. CDR1 is SGHNT and CDR2 is YYREEE in the germline V gene (reference sequence).

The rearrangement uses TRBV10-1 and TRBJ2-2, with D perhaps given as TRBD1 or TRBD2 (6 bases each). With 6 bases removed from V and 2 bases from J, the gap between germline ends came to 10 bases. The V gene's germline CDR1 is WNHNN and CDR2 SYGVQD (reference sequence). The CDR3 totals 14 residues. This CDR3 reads CASREGHNTGELFF. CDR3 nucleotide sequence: TGCGCCAGCAGGGAGGGACACAACACCGGGGAGCTGTTTTTT.

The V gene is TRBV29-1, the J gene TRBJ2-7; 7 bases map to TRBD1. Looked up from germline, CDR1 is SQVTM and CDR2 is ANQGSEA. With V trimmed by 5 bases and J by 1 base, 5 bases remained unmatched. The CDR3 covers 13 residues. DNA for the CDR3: TGCAGCGTTCGGGACAGCTTGTCCTACGAGCAGTACTTC. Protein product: CSVRDSLSYEQYF.

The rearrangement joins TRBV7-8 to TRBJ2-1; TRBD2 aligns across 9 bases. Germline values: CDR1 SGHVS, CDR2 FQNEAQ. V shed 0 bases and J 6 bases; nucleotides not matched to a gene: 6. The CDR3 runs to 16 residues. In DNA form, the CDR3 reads TGTGCCAGCAGCTTAGCCCCGGGACTAGCTTTCAATGAGCAGTTCTTC. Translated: CASSLAPGLAFNEQFF.

The CDR3 DNA follows: TGTGCCATCAGTGAGGCCGGGACAGGGTACTACGAGCAGTACTTC. Encoded protein: CAISEAGTGYYEQYF. The chain carries TRBV10-3 and TRBJ2-7; 9 positions match TRBD1. The V segment lost 2 bases and the J segment 3 bases; nucleotides outside the gene matches: 5. The germline V gene encodes CDR1 ENHRY and CDR2 SYGVKD. This CDR3 comprises 15 residues.

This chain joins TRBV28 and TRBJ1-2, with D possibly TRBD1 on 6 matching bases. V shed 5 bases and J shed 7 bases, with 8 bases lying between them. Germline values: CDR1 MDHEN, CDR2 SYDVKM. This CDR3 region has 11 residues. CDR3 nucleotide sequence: TGTGCCAGCAGTGCACAGGGTGGCTACACCTTC. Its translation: CASSAQGGYTF.

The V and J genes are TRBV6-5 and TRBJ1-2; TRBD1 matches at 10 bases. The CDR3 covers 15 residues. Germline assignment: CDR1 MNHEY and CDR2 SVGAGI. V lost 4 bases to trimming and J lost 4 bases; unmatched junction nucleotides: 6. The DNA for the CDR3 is TGTGCCAGCAGTTTTCGGGACAGGGGTTCCTATGGCTACACCTTC. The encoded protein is CASSFRDRGSYGYTF.

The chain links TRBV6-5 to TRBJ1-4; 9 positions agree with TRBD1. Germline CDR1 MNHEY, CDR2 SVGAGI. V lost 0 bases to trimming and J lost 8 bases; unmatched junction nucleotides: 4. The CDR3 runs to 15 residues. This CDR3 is CASSYSDRGLEKLFF. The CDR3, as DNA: TGTGCCAGCAGTTACTCGGACAGGGGTTTAGAAAAACTGTTTTTT.

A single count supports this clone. The CDR3 DNA reads TGTGCCAGCTCGATGAATCAGGGGTCCGCCGGGGAGCTGTTTTTT. Translated, it gives CASSMNQGSAGELFF. This chain connects TRBV18 to TRBJ2-2; D may be TRBD1 (6 bases). Trimming pared 6 bases from V and 6 bases from J, leaving 17 bases between. This CDR3 has 15 residues. CDR1 is KGHSH and CDR2 is LQKENI in the germline V gene.

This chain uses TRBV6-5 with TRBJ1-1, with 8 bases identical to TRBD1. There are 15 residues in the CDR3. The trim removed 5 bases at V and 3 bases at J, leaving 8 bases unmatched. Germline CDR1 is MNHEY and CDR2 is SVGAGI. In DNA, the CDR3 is TGTGCCAGCAGTGGTCAGGGGGCAGGGGACACTGAAGCTTTCTTT. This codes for CASSGQGAGDTEAFF.

The chain's CDR3 is CASRRKGTGFGELFF. In DNA form, the CDR3 reads TGTGCCAGCAGAAGAAAAGGGACAGGGTTCGGGGAGCTGTTTTTT. This chain uses TRBV27 with TRBJ2-2, with 9 bases fitting TRBD1. The V gene end was trimmed by 6 bases and the J gene end by 7 bases; junction bases not matched to a gene: 9. CDR1 and CDR2 from the germline V gene are MNHEY and SMNVEV (reference sequence). The CDR3 extends over 15 amino acids.

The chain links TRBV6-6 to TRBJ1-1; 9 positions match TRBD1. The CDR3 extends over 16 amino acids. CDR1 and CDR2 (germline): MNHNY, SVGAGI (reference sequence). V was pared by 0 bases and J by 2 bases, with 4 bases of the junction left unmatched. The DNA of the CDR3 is TGTGCCAGCAGTTACTCCAGGACAGGGGAAAACACTGAAGCTTTCTTT. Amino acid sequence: CASSYSRTGENTEAFF.

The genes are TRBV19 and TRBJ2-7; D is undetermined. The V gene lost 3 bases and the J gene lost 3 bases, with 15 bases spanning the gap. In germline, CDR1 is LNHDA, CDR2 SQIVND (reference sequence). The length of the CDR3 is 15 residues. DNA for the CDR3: TGTGCCAGTAGTATTTACGCGAATACGGGCTACGAGCAGTACTTC. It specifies CASSIYANTGYEQYF. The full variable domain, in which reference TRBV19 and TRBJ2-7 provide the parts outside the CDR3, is DGGITQSPKYLFRKEGQNVTLSCEQNLNHDAMYWYRQDPGQGLRLIYYSQIVNDFQKGDIAEGYSVSREKKESFPLTVTSAQKNPTAFYLCASSIYANTGYEQYFGPGTRLTVT.

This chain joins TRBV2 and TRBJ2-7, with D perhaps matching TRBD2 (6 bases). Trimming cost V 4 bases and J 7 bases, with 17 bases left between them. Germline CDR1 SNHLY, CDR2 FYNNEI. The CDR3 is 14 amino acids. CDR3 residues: CASSAEGGAGEQYF. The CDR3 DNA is TGTGCCAGCAGTGCCGAGGGAGGAGCCGGGGAGCAGTACTTC.

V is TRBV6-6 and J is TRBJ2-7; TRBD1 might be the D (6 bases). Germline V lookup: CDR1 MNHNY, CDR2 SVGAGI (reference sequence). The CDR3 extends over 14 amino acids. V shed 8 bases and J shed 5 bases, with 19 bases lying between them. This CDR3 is CASGQTGLKDEQYF. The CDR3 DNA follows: TGTGCCAGCGGTCAGACAGGCCTTAAGGACGAGCAGTACTTC.

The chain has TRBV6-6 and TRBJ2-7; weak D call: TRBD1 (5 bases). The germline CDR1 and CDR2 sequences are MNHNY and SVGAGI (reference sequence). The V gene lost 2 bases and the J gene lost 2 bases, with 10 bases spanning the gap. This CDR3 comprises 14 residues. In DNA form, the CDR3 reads TGTGCCAGCAGTTACCTCGACAGCCCCTACGAGCAGTACTTC. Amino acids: CASSYLDSPYEQYF.